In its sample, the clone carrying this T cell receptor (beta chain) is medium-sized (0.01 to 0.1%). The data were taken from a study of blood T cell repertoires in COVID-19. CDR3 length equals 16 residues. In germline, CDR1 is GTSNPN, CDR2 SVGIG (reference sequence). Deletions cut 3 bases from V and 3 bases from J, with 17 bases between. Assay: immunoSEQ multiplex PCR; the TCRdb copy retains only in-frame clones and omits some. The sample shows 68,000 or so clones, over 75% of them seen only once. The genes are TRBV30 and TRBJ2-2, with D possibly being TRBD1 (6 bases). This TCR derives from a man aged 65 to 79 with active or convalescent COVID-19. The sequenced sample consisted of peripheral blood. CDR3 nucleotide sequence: TGTGCCTGGAGGCCCACTACCTCAGGGGACACCGGGGAGCTGTTTTTT. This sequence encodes CAWRPTTSGDTGELFF.